These 9 T cell receptor beta chains were all obtained from the same sample, sequenced in a study of blood T cells in healthy people across ages. With a J-beta primer mix and a sample-barcoded 5' primer, a second PCR ran about 7 to 11 cycles. TCRdb re-derived calls from the 5' RACE reads in MiXCR, one entry per CDR3 protein. The sample shows some 1,500,000 distinct CDR3 sequences, approximately 39% of them seen only once. The sample consisted of blood. These receptor sequences come from a woman under 30 in good health.

This clonotype appeared once. The gene calls are TRBV25-1 and TRBJ2-1; 8 nucleotides line up with TRBD2. The CDR3 extends over 16 amino acids. Germline V gene sequence: CDR1 MGHDK, CDR2 SYGVNS. V lost 1 base and J lost 7; bases outside the gene matches: 9. The CDR3 DNA reads TGTGCCAGCAGTGAATCCGGGGCGGGAGGTGGTAATGAGCAGTTCTTC. Its protein product is CASSESGAGGGNEQFF.

DNA of the CDR3: TGTGCCAGCACCCCGAGGACAGGGTATTATATTGGAGAGACCCAGTACTTC. Translated, it gives CASTPRTGYYIGETQYF. The chain joins TRBV28 to TRBJ2-5, with 8 bases lining up with TRBD1. CDR1 and CDR2 from the germline V gene are MDHEN and SYDVKM. V shed 7 bases and J 4 bases; nucleotides not matched to a gene: 17. CDR3 length equals 17 residues.

In this sample, this clonotype turned up a few times. The chain employs TRBV11-2 and TRBJ2-5; a possible D gene is TRBD2 (6 bases). The germline V gene has CDR1 SGHAT and CDR2 FQNNGV. The length of the CDR3 is 13 residues. Trimming pared 7 bases from V and 4 bases from J, leaving 13 bases between. In DNA form, the CDR3 reads TGTGCCAGCACCACACCCGGGGGAGAGACCCAGTACTTC. This translates into CASTTPGGETQYF.

V is TRBV6-2 or TRBV6-3 and J is TRBJ2-1; D uncertain. CDR3 size: 16 residues. The germline gives CDR1 MNHEY, CDR2 SVGEGT. V was shortened by 7 bases and J by 6 bases, with 22 bases between the two germline ends. The CDR3 nucleotides read TGTGCCAGCACCCACCCCGTGGTTCACCCGAGCAATGAGCAGTTCTTC. As protein: CASTHPVVHPSNEQFF.

The chain couples TRBV4-3 to TRBJ2-1, with 10 bases aligning to TRBD2. The J segment lost 8 bases and the V segment lost 1 base, leaving 5 bases of the junction unmatched. CDR1 is LGHNA, CDR2 YSLEER, per germline. The CDR3 spans 15 residues. The DNA of the CDR3 is TGCGCCAGCAGCCAAGCGGGACTAGCGACCCATGAGCAGTTCTTC. It codes for CASSQAGLATHEQFF.

The V call is TRBV5-6, the J call TRBJ1-6; D remains unclear. Germline-derived CDR1 and CDR2 are SGHDT and YYEEEE. V lost 3 bases to trimming and J lost 3 bases, with 10 bases between them. The CDR3 runs 15 residues. CDR3 amino acids: CASSSSRGYNSPLHF. Written as DNA, the CDR3 is TGTGCCAGCAGCTCCTCCAGAGGCTATAATTCACCCCTCCACTTT. Drawing the rest from reference TRBV5-6 and TRBJ1-6, the complete variable domain is DAGVTQSPTHLIKTRGQQVTLRCSPKSGHDTVSWYQQALGQGPQFIFQYYEEEERQRGNFPDRFSGHQFPNYSSELNVNALLLGDSALYLCASSSSRGYNSPLHFGNGTRLTVT.

On this clonotype: One junction end disagrees with the germline gene, perhaps due to a read error. The V gene is TRBV7-2, the J gene TRBJ2-1; D is possibly TRBD1 or TRBD2 (6 bases each). The germline gives CDR1 SGHTA, CDR2 FQGNSA. This CDR3 is 14 amino acids long. CDR3 protein: CAGRRDTIYNEQFF. CDR3 in DNA: TGTGCCGGCAGGCGGGACACTATCTACAATGAGCAGTTCTTC.

In its sample, this clonotype was seen many times. The rearrangement links TRBV29-1 to TRBJ2-3; TRBD2 matches 12 bases. In germline, CDR1 is SQVTM, CDR2 ANQGSEA. V shed 7 bases, J shed 3 bases, and the junction held 8 bases outside the gene matches. The CDR3 is 15 amino acids. The CDR3 nucleotides read TGCAGCGCAGAGACTAGCGGGAGTAGAACAGATACGCAGTATTTT. It yields the protein CSAETSGSRTDTQYF.

The chain employs TRBV7-2 and TRBJ2-7; D ambiguous. Per germline, CDR1 SGHTA and CDR2 FQGNSA. The V end lost 5 bases, the J end lost 2 bases, and 16 bases lay between the germline ends. The CDR3 loop spans 15 amino acids. The CDR3 sequence: CASSLKRVLTYEQYF. The CDR3 region has the DNA TGTGCCAGCAGCCTGAAAAGGGTGCTCACCTACGAGCAGTACTTC. Complete variable domain (other parts from reference TRBV7-2 and TRBJ2-7): GAGVSQSPSNKVTEKGKDVELRCDPISGHTALYWYRQSLGQGLEFLIYFQGNSAPDKSGLPSDRFSAERTGGSVSTLTIQRTQQEDSAVYLCASSLKRVLTYEQYFGPGTRLTVT.